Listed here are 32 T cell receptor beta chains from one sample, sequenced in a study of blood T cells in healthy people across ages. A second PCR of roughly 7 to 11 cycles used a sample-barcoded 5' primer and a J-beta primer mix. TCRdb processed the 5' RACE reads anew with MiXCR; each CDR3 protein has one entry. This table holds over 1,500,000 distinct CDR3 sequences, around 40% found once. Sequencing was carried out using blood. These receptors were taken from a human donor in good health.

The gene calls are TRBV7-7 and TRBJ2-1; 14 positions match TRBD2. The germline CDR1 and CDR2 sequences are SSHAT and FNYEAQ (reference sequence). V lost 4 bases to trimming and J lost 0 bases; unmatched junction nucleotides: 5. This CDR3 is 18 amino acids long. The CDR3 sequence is CASSSGLAGENSYNEQFF. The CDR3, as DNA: TGTGCCAGCAGCTCGGGACTAGCGGGGGAAAACTCCTACAATGAGCAGTTCTTC.

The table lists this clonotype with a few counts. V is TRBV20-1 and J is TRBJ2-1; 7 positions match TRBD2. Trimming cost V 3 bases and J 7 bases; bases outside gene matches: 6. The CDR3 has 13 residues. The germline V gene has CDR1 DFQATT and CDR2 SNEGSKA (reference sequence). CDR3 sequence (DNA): TGCAGTGCTAGGGAGCTAGCGGAGAATGAGCAGTTCTTC. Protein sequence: CSARELAENEQFF.

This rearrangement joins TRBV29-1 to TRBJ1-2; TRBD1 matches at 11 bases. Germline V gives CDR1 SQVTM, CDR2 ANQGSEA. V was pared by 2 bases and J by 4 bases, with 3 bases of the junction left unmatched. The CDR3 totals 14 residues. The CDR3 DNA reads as TGCAGCGTTGAAAGGACAGGGGGCGGCTATGGCTACACCTTC. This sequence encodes CSVERTGGGYGYTF.

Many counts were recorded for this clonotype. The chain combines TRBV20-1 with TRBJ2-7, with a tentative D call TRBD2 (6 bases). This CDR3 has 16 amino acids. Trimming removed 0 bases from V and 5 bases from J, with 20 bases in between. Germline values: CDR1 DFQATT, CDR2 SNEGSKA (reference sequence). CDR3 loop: CSARDLRTSGGNEQYF. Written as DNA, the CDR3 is TGCAGTGCTAGAGACTTGCGGACCTCTGGAGGGAACGAGCAGTACTTC.

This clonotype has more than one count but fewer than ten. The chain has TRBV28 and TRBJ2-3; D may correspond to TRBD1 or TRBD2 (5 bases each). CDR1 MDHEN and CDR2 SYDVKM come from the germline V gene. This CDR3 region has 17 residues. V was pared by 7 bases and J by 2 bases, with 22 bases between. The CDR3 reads CASNPLPGRANTDTQYF. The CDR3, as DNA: TGTGCCAGCAATCCATTACCGGGACGGGCGAACACAGATACGCAGTATTTT.

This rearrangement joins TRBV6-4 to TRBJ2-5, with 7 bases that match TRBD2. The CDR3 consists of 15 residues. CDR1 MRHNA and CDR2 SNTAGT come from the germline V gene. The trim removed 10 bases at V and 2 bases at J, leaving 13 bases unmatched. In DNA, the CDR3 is TGTGCCAACGCTGGACTAGTTGGACGTCAAGAGACCCAGTACTTC. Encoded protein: CANAGLVGRQETQYF.

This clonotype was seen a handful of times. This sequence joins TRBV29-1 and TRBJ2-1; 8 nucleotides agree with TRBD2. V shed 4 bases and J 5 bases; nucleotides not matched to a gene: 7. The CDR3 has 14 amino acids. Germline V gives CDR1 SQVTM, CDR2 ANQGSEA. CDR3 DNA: TGCAGCGTTGTCGGTAAGCGGGGGAACAATGAGCAGTTCTTC. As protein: CSVVGKRGNNEQFF.

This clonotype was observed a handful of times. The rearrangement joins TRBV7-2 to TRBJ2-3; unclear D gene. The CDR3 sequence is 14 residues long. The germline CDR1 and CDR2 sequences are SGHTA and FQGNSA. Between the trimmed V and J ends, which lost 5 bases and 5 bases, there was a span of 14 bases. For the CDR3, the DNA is TGTGCCAGCAGCAGTTCTACCCCTGAAGATACGCAGTATTTT. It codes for CASSSSTPEDTQYF.

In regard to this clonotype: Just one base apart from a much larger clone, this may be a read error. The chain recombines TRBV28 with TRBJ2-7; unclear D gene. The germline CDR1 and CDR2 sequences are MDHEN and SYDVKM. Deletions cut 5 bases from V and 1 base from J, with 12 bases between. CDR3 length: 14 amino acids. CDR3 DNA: TGTGCCAGCAGTCCTGGGGTCACATCCTACGAGCAGTACTTC. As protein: CASSPGVTSYEQYF.

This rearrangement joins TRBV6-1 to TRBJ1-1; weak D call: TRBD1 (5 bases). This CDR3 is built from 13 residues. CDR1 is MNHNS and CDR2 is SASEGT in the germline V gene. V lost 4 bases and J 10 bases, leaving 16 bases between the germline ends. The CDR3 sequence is CASSVDTGSLAFF. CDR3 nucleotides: TGTGCCAGCAGTGTCGATACAGGTTCTCTAGCTTTCTTT.

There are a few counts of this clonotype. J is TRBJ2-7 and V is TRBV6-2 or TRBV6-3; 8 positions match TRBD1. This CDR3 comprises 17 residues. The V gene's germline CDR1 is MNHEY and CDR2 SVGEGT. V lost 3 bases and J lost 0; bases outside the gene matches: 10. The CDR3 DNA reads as TGTGCCAGCAGTTATCCGGGCAGGGGGCCGAGCTCCTACGAGCAGTACTTC. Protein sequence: CASSYPGRGPSSYEQYF.

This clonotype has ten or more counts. The chain's CDR3 is CAIKGETYEQYF. In nucleotides, the CDR3 is TGTGCCATCAAAGGTGAAACCTACGAGCAGTACTTC. The rearrangement uses TRBV10-3 and TRBJ2-7; D remains ambiguous. Trimming stripped 7 bases from V and 2 bases from J, with 9 bases between. CDR3 length: 12 residues. Germline V gene lookup returns CDR1 ENHRY and CDR2 SYGVKD.

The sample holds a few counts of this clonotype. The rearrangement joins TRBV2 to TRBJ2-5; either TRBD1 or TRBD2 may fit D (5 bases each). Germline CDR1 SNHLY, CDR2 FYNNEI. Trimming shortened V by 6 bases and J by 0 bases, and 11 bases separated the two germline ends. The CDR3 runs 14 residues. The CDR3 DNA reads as TGTGCCAGCAGGGGGGTGGTGTACCAAGAGACCCAGTACTTC. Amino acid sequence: CASRGVVYQETQYF.

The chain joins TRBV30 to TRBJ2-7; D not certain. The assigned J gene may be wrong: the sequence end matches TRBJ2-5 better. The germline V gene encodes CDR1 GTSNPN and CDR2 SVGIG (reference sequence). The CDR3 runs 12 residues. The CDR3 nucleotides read TGTGCCTGGAGTGCATATGCAAAGACCCAGTACTTC. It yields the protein CAWSAYAKTQYF.

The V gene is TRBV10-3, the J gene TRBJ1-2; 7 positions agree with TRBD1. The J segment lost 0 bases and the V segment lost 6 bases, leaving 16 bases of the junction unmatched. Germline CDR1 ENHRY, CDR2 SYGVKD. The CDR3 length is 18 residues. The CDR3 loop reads CAISGNRGLTLANYGYTF. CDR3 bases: TGTGCCATCAGCGGGAACAGGGGTCTGACGCTAGCTAACTATGGCTACACCTTC.

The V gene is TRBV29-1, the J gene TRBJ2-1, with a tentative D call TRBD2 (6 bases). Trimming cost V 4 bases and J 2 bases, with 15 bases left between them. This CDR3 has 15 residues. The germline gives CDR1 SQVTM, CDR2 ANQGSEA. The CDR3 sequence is CSVGGSGVAYNEQFF. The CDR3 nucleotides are TGCAGCGTTGGAGGGTCGGGGGTCGCCTACAATGAGCAGTTCTTC.

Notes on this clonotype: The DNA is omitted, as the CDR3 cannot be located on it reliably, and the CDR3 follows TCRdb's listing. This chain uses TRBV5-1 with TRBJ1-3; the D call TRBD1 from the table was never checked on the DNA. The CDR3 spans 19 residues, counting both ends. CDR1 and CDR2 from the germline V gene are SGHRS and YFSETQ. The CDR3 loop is CASSYGDNEAFFGQGTKYF.

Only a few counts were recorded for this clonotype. This CDR3 reads CSVEDRRAPTYNEQFF. The CDR3 DNA sequence: TGCAGCGTTGAAGATCGGAGGGCCCCCACCTACAATGAGCAGTTCTTC. The chain couples TRBV29-1 to TRBJ2-1; D is perhaps TRBD2 (6 bases). Germline V CDR1 and CDR2: SQVTM, ANQGSEA. CDR3 length: 16 amino acids. The V and J ends lost 0 bases and 2 bases respectively, with 14 bases between them.

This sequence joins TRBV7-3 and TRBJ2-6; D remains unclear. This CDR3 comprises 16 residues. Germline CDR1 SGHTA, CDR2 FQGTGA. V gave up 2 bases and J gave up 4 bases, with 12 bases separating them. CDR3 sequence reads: CASSLFDGSGANVLTF. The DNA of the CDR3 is TGTGCCAGCAGCTTATTCGACGGATCCGGGGCCAACGTCCTGACTTTC.

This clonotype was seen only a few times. CDR3 sequence reads: CASSLTWGAAYEQYF. The CDR3 DNA is TGTGCCAGCAGCTTAACGTGGGGGGCCGCCTACGAGCAGTACTTC. The rearrangement joins TRBV7-3 to TRBJ2-7, with D perhaps assigned TRBD1 or TRBD2 (6 bases each). The V end lost 0 bases, the J end lost 2 bases, and 11 bases lay between the germline ends. The germline gives CDR1 SGHTA, CDR2 FQGTGA. The CDR3 sequence is 15 residues long.

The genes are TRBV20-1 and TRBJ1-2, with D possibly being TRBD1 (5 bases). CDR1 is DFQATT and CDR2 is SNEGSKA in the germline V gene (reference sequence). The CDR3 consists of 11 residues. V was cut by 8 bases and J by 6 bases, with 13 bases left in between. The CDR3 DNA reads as TGCAGTACCGACGGGGGTAATGGCTACACCTTC. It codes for CSTDGGNGYTF.

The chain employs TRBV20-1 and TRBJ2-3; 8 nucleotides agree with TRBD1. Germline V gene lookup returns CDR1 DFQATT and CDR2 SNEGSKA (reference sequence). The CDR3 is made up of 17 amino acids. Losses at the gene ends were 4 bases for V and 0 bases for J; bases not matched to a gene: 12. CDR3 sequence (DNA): TGCAGTGCTACCCCACCCCTGACAGGGGTTAGCACAGATACGCAGTATTTT. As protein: CSATPPLTGVSTDTQYF.

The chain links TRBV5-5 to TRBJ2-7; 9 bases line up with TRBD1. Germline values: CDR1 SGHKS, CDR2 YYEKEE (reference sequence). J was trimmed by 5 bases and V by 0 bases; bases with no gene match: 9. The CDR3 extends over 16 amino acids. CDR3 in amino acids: CASSLEGGQGWDEQYF. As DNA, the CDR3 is TGTGCCAGCAGCTTGGAAGGGGGACAGGGCTGGGACGAGCAGTACTTC.

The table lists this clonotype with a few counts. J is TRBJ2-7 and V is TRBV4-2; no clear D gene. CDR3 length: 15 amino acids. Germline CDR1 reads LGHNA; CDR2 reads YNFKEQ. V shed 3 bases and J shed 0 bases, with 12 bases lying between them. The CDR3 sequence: CASSQVVTVSYEQYF. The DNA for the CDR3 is TGTGCCAGCAGCCAGGTGGTCACGGTCTCCTACGAGCAGTACTTC.

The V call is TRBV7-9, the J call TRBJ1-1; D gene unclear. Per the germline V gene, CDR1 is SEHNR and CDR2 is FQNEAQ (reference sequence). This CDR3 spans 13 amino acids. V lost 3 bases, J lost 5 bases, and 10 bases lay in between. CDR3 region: CASSFGERTEAFF. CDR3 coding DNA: TGTGCCAGCAGCTTCGGTGAACGGACTGAAGCTTTCTTT.

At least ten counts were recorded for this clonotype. CDR3 nucleotide sequence: TGTGCCAGCAGTGGGAGGGACAACGAAAACTACGAGCAGTACTTC. Protein: CASSGRDNENYEQYF. This chain joins TRBV6-6 and TRBJ2-7; D possibly corresponds to TRBD2 (7 bases). CDR1 and CDR2 (germline): MNHNY, SVGAGI (reference sequence). The CDR3 loop spans 15 amino acids. Trimming removed 5 bases from V and 3 bases from J, with 17 bases in between.

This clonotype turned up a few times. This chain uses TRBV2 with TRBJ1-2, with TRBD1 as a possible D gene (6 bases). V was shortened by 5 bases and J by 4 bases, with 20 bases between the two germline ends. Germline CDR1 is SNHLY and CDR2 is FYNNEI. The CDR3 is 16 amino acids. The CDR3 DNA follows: TGTGCCAGCAGTCCGCAGGGGTCGGGGGTCGGCTATGGCTACACCTTC. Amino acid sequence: CASSPQGSGVGYGYTF.

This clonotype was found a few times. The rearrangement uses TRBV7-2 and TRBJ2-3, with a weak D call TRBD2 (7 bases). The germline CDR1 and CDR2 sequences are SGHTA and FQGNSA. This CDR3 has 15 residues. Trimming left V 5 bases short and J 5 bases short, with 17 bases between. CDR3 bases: TGTGCCAGCAGCGGGGGGGCTAGCGTAAGAGATACGCAGTATTTT. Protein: CASSGGASVRDTQYF.

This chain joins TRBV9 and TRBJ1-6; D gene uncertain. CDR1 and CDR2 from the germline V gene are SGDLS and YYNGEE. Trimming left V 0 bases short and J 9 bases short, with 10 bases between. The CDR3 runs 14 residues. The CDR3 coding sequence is TGTGCCAGCAGCGTAGTCCCTTTGGGTTCACCCCTCCACTTT. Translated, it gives CASSVVPLGSPLHF.

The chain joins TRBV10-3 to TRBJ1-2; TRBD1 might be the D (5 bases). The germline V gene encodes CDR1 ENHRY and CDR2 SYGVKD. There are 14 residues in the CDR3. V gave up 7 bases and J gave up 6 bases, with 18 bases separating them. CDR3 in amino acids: CAITTLEGKHGYTF. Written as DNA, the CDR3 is TGTGCCATCACGACCTTGGAGGGGAAGCATGGCTACACCTTC.

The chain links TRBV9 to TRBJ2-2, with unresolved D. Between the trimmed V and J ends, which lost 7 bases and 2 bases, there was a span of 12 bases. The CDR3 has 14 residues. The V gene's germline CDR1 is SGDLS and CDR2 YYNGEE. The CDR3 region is CASGRLVNTGELFF. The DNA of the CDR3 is TGTGCCAGCGGCCGGCTAGTCAACACCGGGGAGCTGTTTTTT. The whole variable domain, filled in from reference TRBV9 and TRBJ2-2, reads DSGVTQTPKHLITATGQRVTLRCSPRSGDLSVYWYQQSLDQGLQFLIQYYNGEERAKGNILERFSAQQFPDLHSELNLSSLELGDSALYFCASGRLVNTGELFFGEGSRLTVL.

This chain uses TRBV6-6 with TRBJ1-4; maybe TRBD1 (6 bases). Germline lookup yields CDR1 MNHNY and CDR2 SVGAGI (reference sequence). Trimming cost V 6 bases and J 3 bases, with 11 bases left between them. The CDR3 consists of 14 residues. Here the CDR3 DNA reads TGTGCCAGCAGGGCGACAGGAGCTAATGAAAAACTGTTTTTT. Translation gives CASRATGANEKLFF.